This TCR beta chain came from a study of blood T cell repertoires in COVID-19 (dated by TCRdb to the early 2020s). At the level of the whole study: Samples covering the acute and convalescent phases of COVID-19 were provided by collaborators in the United States, Italy and Spain. The sample metadata nearly always contained a de-identified subject ID, COVID-19 status, age in years and sex. The dataset comprised deeply sampled blood TCRbeta repertoires from subjects exposed to, actively infected with, or recovered from COVID-19. The prospective study material was composed of cDNA or gDNA derived from T cells, B-cell-depleted T cells, or PBMCs. The repertoires were made available in a free public database intended to serve as a resource for research on the immune response to SARS-CoV-2. Where available, HLA class I and class II types were taken from metadata supplied by the sample provider and were not determined by assay-based typing. Samples were obtained from the ongoing ImmuneRACE study (first 160 participants) and from over 1,000 subjects provided by 6 global collaborators.

A second Seattle source provided samples from volunteer blood donors who had recovered from COVID-19. Collaborating institutions collected whole blood in K2EDTA tubes following their own protocols. For TCRbeta analysis, collaborators shipped samples as frozen whole blood, isolated PBMCs, or DNA extracted from either of those sample types. TCRbeta CDR3 regions were amplified from genomic DNA by means of the immunoSEQ Assay, a bias-controlled multiplex PCR. As for the authors' bioinformatics: The number of nucleated cells in each sample was estimated by amplification of reference gene primers within the assay. Sequence reads were collapsed and filtered to measure the absolute abundance of every unique TCRbeta CDR3 rearrangement. For each sample, productive Simpson clonality was calculated as the square root of Simpson's diversity index across productive rearrangements. TCRdb mirrors the immuneACCESS table, restricted to in-frame sequences. Some clones are absent from its copies; in checked studies, under half trace to an unresolved V gene, and the reason for the others is unknown. That table supplies the V and J calls and clone size; D and trimming were determined from the DNA. Present in this sample are some 200,000 clones, about 85% of which were seen just once. The top ten constitute around 2.9% of the sample.

Concerning this clone itself: Its binding antigen is unknown. Nothing much larger sits one base from this clone, and base qualities are not available.

General study outcomes and caveats: How much clinical and demographic metadata was included differed by source and by participant, and the metadata was provided uncurated.

CDR1 and CDR2 were assigned from the germline V gene (reference sequence) as MNHNY and SVGAGI. V has 1 base trimmed and J has 5 bases trimmed; junction bases matching no gene number 6. Including the terminal cysteine and phenylalanine, the CDR3 comprises 15 residues. Only the CDR3 DNA stays, 45 bases, in frame from base 1. Source material: peripheral blood. This clonotype originated in a man in his fifties or sixties who had recovered from COVID-19. The chain links TRBV6-6 with TRBJ2-7; TRBD1 matches 9 bases in the middle. In nucleotides, the sequence is TGTGCCAGCAGTTACTTTTCAACAGGGGGCAACGAGCAGTACTTC. Its translation reads: CASSYFSTGGNEQYF.